This TCR beta chain was found in a study of blood T cell repertoires in COVID-19. Study details: Samples taken during acute and convalescent COVID-19 were collected in the United States, Italy and Spain. The analysed material was cDNA or gDNA that came from T cells, B-cell-depleted T cells, or PBMCs.

Original processing methods: Researchers report that nucleated cell counts were estimated from reference gene primer amplification. Sequenced by immunoSEQ multiplex PCR; TCRdb stores in-frame clones only, minus some. The V and J calls and the clone size are those of that table, but D and trimming were determined from the DNA. The sample includes about 43,000 clones, about four fifths of them seen just once. Trimming shortened V by 6 bases and J by 6 bases, and 12 bases separated the two germline ends. Germline V gene sequence: CDR1 KGHDR, CDR2 SFDVKD. The CDR3 runs to 13 residues. This sequence originates from a woman aged 55-69 years with acute or convalescent COVID-19. Sequenced material: peripheral blood. The rearrangement uses TRBV24-1 and TRBJ2-3, with a possible D match to TRBD1 (6 bases). The CDR3 loop reads CATSPQGMDTQYF. Here the CDR3 DNA reads TGTGCCACCAGTCCCCAGGGGATGGATACGCAGTATTTT.